The 26 T cell receptor beta chains listed next were all sequenced from one sample in a study of blood T cells in healthy people across ages. Alongside a J-beta primer mix, a sample-barcoded 5' primer served in a second PCR lasting about 7 to 11 cycles. TCRdb passed the 5' RACE reads through MiXCR, listing each CDR3 protein once. The sample includes about 650,000 distinct CDR3 sequences, 52% of them seen just once. The sequenced sample was blood. The source of these receptors is a woman of 80 years or more in good health.

This clonotype has a handful of counts. Here the CDR3 DNA reads TGTGCCAGCAGCTTTAGATCGGGGCCCACTGAAGCTTTCTTT. The encoded protein is CASSFRSGPTEAFF. The V call is TRBV7-8, the J call TRBJ1-1; TRBD1 might be the D (5 bases). The germline CDR1 and CDR2 sequences are SGHVS and FQNEAQ. The CDR3 is 14 residues long. V lost 3 bases to trimming and J lost 4 bases, with 12 bases between them.

V is TRBV18 and J is TRBJ2-5; D is perhaps TRBD2 (5 bases). Trimming removed 2 bases from V and 1 base from J, with 11 bases in between. Germline-derived CDR1 and CDR2 are KGHSH and LQKENI. The CDR3 is made up of 15 amino acids. The CDR3 here is CASSPGGWAQETQYF. The CDR3 nucleotides read TGTGCCAGCTCACCAGGAGGTTGGGCCCAAGAGACCCAGTACTTC.

This clonotype was found once. The chain links TRBV28 to TRBJ2-5, with 7 bases aligning to TRBD2. The V gene end was trimmed by 7 bases and the J gene end by 4 bases; junction bases not matched to a gene: 6. Germline V CDR1 and CDR2: MDHEN, SYDVKM. The CDR3 contains 13 residues. CDR3: CASKSSGLETQYF. CDR3 nucleotide sequence: TGTGCCAGCAAGTCTAGCGGATTAGAGACCCAGTACTTC.

This clonotype appeared many times. The chain recombines TRBV28 with TRBJ1-2; 9 bases line up with TRBD1. Germline assignment: CDR1 MDHEN and CDR2 SYDVKM. Trimming took 2 bases from V and 6 from J; bases not matched to a gene: 1. The CDR3 has 13 residues. CDR3 region: CASSLRTGDGYTF. DNA of the CDR3: TGTGCCAGCAGTTTAAGGACAGGGGATGGCTACACCTTC.

The chain joins TRBV9 to TRBJ2-1; 7 bases are shared with TRBD2. CDR1 is SGDLS and CDR2 is YYNGEE in the germline V gene. With 0 bases clipped from V and 4 bases from J, the junction kept 7 bases outside the gene matches. The length of the CDR3 is 16 residues. DNA of the CDR3: TGTGCCAGCAGCGTAGGCCCTAGCGGACTTTACAATGAGCAGTTCTTC. Translation: CASSVGPSGLYNEQFF.

The sample holds a few counts of this clonotype. This clone may be a read error of a much larger clone one base away. This rearrangement joins TRBV12-3 or TRBV12-4 to TRBJ2-7; unclear D gene. V was clipped by 5 bases and J by 1 base, with 9 bases between them. The CDR3 loop spans 13 amino acids. The CDR3 bases are TGTGCCAGCAGTGTAAGAATTTCCTACGAGCAGTACTTC. It encodes CASSVRISYEQYF.

The V call is TRBV20-1, the J call TRBJ1-5; possibly TRBD1 for D (6 bases). Trimming cost V 5 bases and J 3 bases, with 17 bases left between them. Germline V gives CDR1 DFQATT, CDR2 SNEGSKA (reference sequence). The CDR3 spans 15 residues. CDR3 residues: CSAAWGACDNQPQHF. The CDR3 nucleotides read TGCAGTGCTGCCTGGGGGGCATGCGACAATCAGCCCCAGCATTTT.

A note on this clonotype: A much larger clone differs by one base, so this may be a read error. This sequence joins TRBV28 and TRBJ1-1; D unclear. The CDR3 extends over 11 amino acids. Germline CDR1 MDHEN, CDR2 SYDVKM. V was clipped by 10 bases and J by 3 bases, with 9 bases between them. CDR3 protein: CAIRGDTEAFF. CDR3 DNA: TGTGCCATCCGTGGGGACACTGAAGCTTTCTTT.

The V call is TRBV7-9, the J call TRBJ2-7; 7 nucleotides align to TRBD2. The last part of the DNA fits TRBJ2-5 better; the J call may be wrong. The germline V gene has CDR1 SEHNR and CDR2 FQNEAQ (reference sequence). This CDR3 is 15 amino acids long. The CDR3 loop reads CASSFEGLLQETQYF. The DNA of the CDR3 is TGTGCCAGCAGCTTTGAGGGACTACTCCAAGAGACCCAGTACTTC.

The chain couples TRBV2 to TRBJ2-4; 9 bases align to TRBD2. Unmatched junction bases numbered 6, after V lost 2 bases and J lost 1 base. The germline V gene has CDR1 SNHLY and CDR2 FYNNEI. CDR3 length equals 17 residues. The CDR3 reads CASSEMTSGAAKNIQYF. The CDR3 DNA reads TGTGCCAGCAGTGAAATGACTAGCGGAGCCGCCAAAAACATTCAGTACTTC.

In this sample, this clonotype turned up many times. The gene calls are TRBV5-1 and TRBJ2-5; 8 bases fit TRBD1. CDR3 length: 14 residues. With V trimmed by 0 bases and J by 6 bases, 4 bases remained unmatched. Germline V gene sequence: CDR1 SGHRS, CDR2 YFSETQ. The CDR3 DNA sequence: TGCGCCAGCAGCTTGGGGACAGGGCTGAAGACCCAGTACTTC. Translation: CASSLGTGLKTQYF.

The rearrangement uses TRBV7-3 and TRBJ1-1; no reliable D call. V lost 2 bases and J 6 bases, leaving 7 bases between the germline ends. The CDR3 loop spans 12 amino acids. Germline CDR1 SGHTA, CDR2 FQGTGA. The CDR3 region has the DNA TGTGCCAGCAGCTTACTCCCTCCTGAAGCTTTCTTT. As protein: CASSLLPPEAFF.

This clonotype was counted at least ten times. CDR3 in DNA: TGCGCCAGCAGCTTGGGTCCAGCGGGAGGCACAGATACGCAGTATTTT. This gives the protein CASSLGPAGGTDTQYF. This chain uses TRBV5-1 with TRBJ2-3; the match to TRBD2 covers 8 bases. Germline lookup yields CDR1 SGHRS and CDR2 YFSETQ. This CDR3 contains 16 residues. Trimming removed 0 bases from V and 1 base from J; junction bases left unmatched: 4.

The rearrangement links TRBV20-1 to TRBJ2-7, with D maybe TRBD1 (6 bases). V lost 6 bases, J lost 0 bases, and 12 bases lay in between. CDR1 and CDR2 (germline): DFQATT, SNEGSKA (reference sequence). The CDR3 sequence is 13 residues long. The CDR3 DNA is TGCAGTGCCTTCCAGGACAGCTCCTACGAGCAGTACTTC. It yields the protein CSAFQDSSYEQYF.

This clonotype was recorded many times. The chain joins TRBV7-2 to TRBJ2-1; weak D call: TRBD2 (6 bases). The CDR3 runs to 13 residues. Per the germline V gene, CDR1 is SGHTA and CDR2 is FQGNSA. Trimming stripped 3 bases from V and 6 bases from J, with 9 bases between. The CDR3 coding sequence is TGTGCCAGCAGCTTCATGGGGGGCAATGAGCAGTTCTTC. It codes for CASSFMGGNEQFF. The whole variable domain, remainder taken from reference TRBV7-2 and TRBJ2-1, is GAGVSQSPSNKVTEKGKDVELRCDPISGHTALYWYRQSLGQGLEFLIYFQGNSAPDKSGLPSDRFSAERTGGSVSTLTIQRTQQEDSAVYLCASSFMGGNEQFFGPGTRLTVL.

In the case of this clonotype: It may be a read error: a sequence one base away is much more abundant. The J gene is TRBJ2-1, the V gene TRBV9; possibly TRBD1 or TRBD2 for D (7 bases each). V was cut by 6 bases and J by 1 base, with 17 bases left in between. Germline CDR1 is SGDLS and CDR2 is YYNGEE. The CDR3 length is 16 residues. The CDR3 protein is CASTREGTESYNEQFF. In DNA, the CDR3 is TGTGCCAGCACCAGGGAGGGGACAGAGTCCTACAATGAGCAGTTCTTC.

The V gene is TRBV29-1, the J gene TRBJ1-1; D unresolved. Trimming pared 4 bases from V and 2 bases from J, leaving 5 bases between. The CDR3 runs 11 residues. CDR1 is SQVTM, CDR2 ANQGSEA, per germline. CDR3 bases: TGCAGCGTTGGTCTTAACACTGAAGCTTTCTTT. Translated: CSVGLNTEAFF.

The chain has TRBV4-1 and TRBJ1-2; D not resolved. The V gene's germline CDR1 is MGHRA and CDR2 YSYEKL. Trimming pared 1 base from V and 2 bases from J, leaving 14 bases between. This CDR3 comprises 16 residues. Here the CDR3 reads CASSQVNSLVNYGYTF. CDR3 nucleotides: TGCGCCAGCAGCCAAGTAAACTCCTTGGTGAACTATGGCTACACCTTC.

CDR3 in amino acids: CASSQEKNSYNEQFF. Written as DNA, the CDR3 is TGTGCCAGCAGCCAGGAGAAGAATTCCTACAATGAGCAGTTCTTC. V usage is TRBV14 and J usage is TRBJ2-1; D is undetermined. CDR1 is SGHDN and CDR2 is FVKESK in the germline V gene. Trimming removed 3 bases from V and 1 base from J, with 10 bases in between. CDR3 length: 15 residues.

The V and J genes are TRBV7-3 and TRBJ2-7, with D tentatively TRBD1 (6 bases). V lost 8 bases and J lost 1, with 9 bases in between. Germline CDR1 and CDR2: SGHTA and FQGTGA. CDR3 length: 12 amino acids. The CDR3, as DNA: TGTGCCAGCCCCCAGGGGTCCTACGAGCAGTACTTC. This translates into CASPQGSYEQYF.

The J gene is TRBJ2-1, the V gene TRBV9; 7 bases line up with TRBD2. With V trimmed by 4 bases and J by 6 bases, 10 bases remained unmatched. The CDR3 is made up of 15 amino acids. Germline lookup yields CDR1 SGDLS and CDR2 YYNGEE. As DNA, the CDR3 is TGTGCCAGCAGCCCACATGACCCGGGGGGCAATGAGCAGTTCTTC. Translated: CASSPHDPGGNEQFF. Full variable domain (remainder filled in from reference TRBV9 and TRBJ2-1): DSGVTQTPKHLITATGQRVTLRCSPRSGDLSVYWYQQSLDQGLQFLIQYYNGEERAKGNILERFSAQQFPDLHSELNLSSLELGDSALYFCASSPHDPGGNEQFFGPGTRLTVL.

Notes on this clonotype: One base away lies a much larger clone, so this may be a sequencing read error. The chain uses TRBV11-2 and TRBJ1-2; D is uncertain. CDR1 SGHAT and CDR2 FQNNGV come from the germline V gene. This CDR3 is 13 amino acids long. Written as DNA, the CDR3 is TGTGCCGGCAGCTTAGGACTGCTATATGGCTACACCTTC. Translating gives CAGSLGLLYGYTF.

This sequence joins TRBV3-1 and TRBJ2-1, with 7 positions matching TRBD1. CDR1 LGHDT and CDR2 YNNKEL come from the germline V gene (reference sequence). This CDR3 region has 15 residues. V shed 8 bases, J shed 5 bases, and the junction held 12 bases outside the gene matches. This chain's CDR3 is CASGGLETGNNEQFF. The CDR3 DNA is TGTGCCAGCGGCGGGCTGGAGACAGGGAACAATGAGCAGTTCTTC.

This clonotype appeared many times. The genes are TRBV14 and TRBJ2-7; D is possibly TRBD1 (5 bases). V was clipped by 0 bases and J by 5 bases, with 8 bases between them. The CDR3 loop spans 13 amino acids. Germline CDR1 is SGHDN and CDR2 is FVKESK. The CDR3 region has the DNA TGTGCCAGCAGCCAAGATAGACAGAACGAGCAGTACTTC. Its protein is CASSQDRQNEQYF.

Turning to this clonotype: A junction boundary mismatches the germline segment, possibly from a read error. The chain recombines TRBV3-1 with TRBJ2-7; the D is unclear. CDR1 and CDR2 (germline): LGHDT, YNNKEL (reference sequence). The CDR3 is 14 residues long. DNA for the CDR3: TGTGCCAGTAGCCAAGAAACGGTAGGGTTCGGGCAGTACTTC. Amino acid sequence: CASSQETVGFGQYF.

CDR3 loop: CASSPGGRGNSPLHF. The CDR3 nucleotides are TGTGCCAGCAGCCCAGGGGGCAGGGGTAATTCACCCCTCCACTTT. The V call is TRBV9, the J call TRBJ1-6; 8 bases map to TRBD1. Germline V CDR1 and CDR2: SGDLS, YYNGEE. V trimming: 4 bases; J trimming: 6 bases; junction bases outside the gene matches: 6. The CDR3 extends over 15 amino acids.